Below, 17 T cell receptor beta chains from the same sample are listed, as sequenced in a study of cytomegalovirus exposure and HLA in healthy donors. The protocol was immunoSEQ multiplex PCR, while the TCRdb copy is restricted to in-frame clones and leaves out a portion. Of 250,000 to 300,000 clones listed, 90% are singletons. Material: PBMCs. These receptors came from a woman aged 18-30 years in good health and CMV-seronegative.

This clone was observed once. The CDR3 DNA follows: TGTGCCAGTAGTATACAGGGGGAGCCGAGCACCGGGGAGCTGTTTTTT. Amino acid sequence: CASSIQGEPSTGELFF. The chain couples TRBV19 to TRBJ2-2; 7 bases match TRBD1. The CDR3 loop spans 16 amino acids. Germline V gives CDR1 LNHDA, CDR2 SQIVND (reference sequence). The V segment lost 2 bases and the J segment 4 bases; nucleotides outside the gene matches: 7.

This rearrangement joins TRBV19 to TRBJ2-5; 9 nucleotides line up with TRBD2. Germline trimming cut 5 bases from V and 5 bases from J; bases unmatched to any gene: 6. Germline V lookup: CDR1 LNHDA, CDR2 SQIVND (reference sequence). This CDR3 region has 14 residues. The CDR3, as DNA: TGTGCCAGTAGTGCACTAGCGGGTAGGGAGACCCAGTACTTC. The encoded protein is CASSALAGRETQYF.

The DNA of the CDR3 is TGTGCCAGCAGGCAGGGGATCACTGAAGCTTTCTTT. Protein: CASRQGITEAFF. This chain links TRBV27 with TRBJ1-1, with D possibly matching TRBD1 (6 bases). CDR1 MNHEY and CDR2 SMNVEV come from the germline V gene (reference sequence). V was clipped by 6 bases and J by 4 bases, with 9 bases between them. The CDR3 spans 12 residues.

This clone was counted once. The chain employs TRBV7-9 and TRBJ1-5; 7 bases agree with TRBD1. The V gene end was trimmed by 11 bases and the J gene end by 6 bases; junction bases not matched to a gene: 10. The V gene's germline CDR1 is SEHNR and CDR2 FQNEAQ (reference sequence). The CDR3 consists of 13 residues. The CDR3 spells CAVSQGLAQPQHF. The CDR3 DNA is TGTGCCGTTTCACAGGGGCTAGCTCAGCCCCAGCATTTT.

In its sample, this clone was seen a few times. DNA for the CDR3: TGTGCCAGCGGCGTCTGGGGCTCTGAAGCTTTCTTT. Translating gives CASGVWGSEAFF. V is TRBV2 and J is TRBJ1-1; D might be TRBD1 (5 bases). CDR1 and CDR2 from the germline V gene are SNHLY and FYNNEI. This CDR3 spans 12 amino acids. V dropped 8 bases and J dropped 6 bases, with 13 bases sitting between them.

This chain links TRBV6-5 with TRBJ2-2; 7 bases align to TRBD2. The CDR3 loop spans 15 amino acids. Germline V gene sequence: CDR1 MNHEY, CDR2 SVGAGI. The V segment lost 2 bases and the J segment 4 bases; nucleotides outside the gene matches: 4. The CDR3 is CASSYVREGTGELFF. CDR3 coding DNA: TGTGCCAGCAGTTACGTAAGGGAGGGCACCGGGGAGCTGTTTTTT.

CDR3 sequence reads: CASSLQVTDTQYF. CDR3 sequence (DNA): TGTGCCAGCAGTTTACAGGTCACAGATACGCAGTATTTT. This chain connects TRBV27 to TRBJ2-3; D uncertain. The CDR3 totals 13 residues. Germline assignment: CDR1 MNHEY and CDR2 SMNVEV (reference sequence). Trimming left V 2 bases short and J 2 bases short, with 5 bases between.

The gene calls are TRBV28 and TRBJ1-1, with 7 positions matching TRBD1. Germline CDR1 and CDR2: MDHEN and SYDVKM. V shed 3 bases, J shed 5 bases, and the junction held 15 bases outside the gene matches. This CDR3 has 17 residues. The CDR3 loop is CASSFLGLRGLGTEAFF. The CDR3 DNA sequence: TGTGCCAGCAGTTTCCTGGGGTTGAGGGGGCTCGGGACTGAAGCTTTCTTT.

The chain couples TRBV5-8 to TRBJ1-1, with 10 nucleotides matching TRBD1. This CDR3 is 16 amino acids long. The V and J ends lost 4 bases and 5 bases, in that order; junction bases with no gene match: 11. From germline, CDR1 is SGHTS and CDR2 YDEGEE. CDR3 bases: TGTGCCAGCAGCCTCCGAGGGACAGGGGAATGGACTGAAGCTTTCTTT. It is translated as CASSLRGTGEWTEAFF.

The chain couples TRBV5-1 to TRBJ1-5; D unresolved. V dropped 4 bases and J dropped 13 bases, with 3 bases sitting between them. Germline assignment: CDR1 SGHRS and CDR2 YFSETQ. CDR3 size: 8 residues. DNA for the CDR3: TGCGCCAGCAGCCCGCAGCATTTT. Protein product: CASSPQHF.

This chain joins TRBV28 and TRBJ2-1; possible D gene TRBD1, 5 bases. Germline-derived CDR1 and CDR2 are MDHEN and SYDVKM. Trimming shortened V by 6 bases and J by 3 bases, and 12 bases separated the two germline ends. The CDR3 is 14 residues long. CDR3 DNA: TGTGCCAGCAGGAAGGGGCTTATCTACAATGAGCAGTTCTTC. Amino acid sequence: CASRKGLIYNEQFF.

This chain links TRBV10-3 with TRBJ2-3; 11 positions match TRBD2. Germline trimming cut 2 bases from V and 5 bases from J; bases unmatched to any gene: 3. Germline V lookup: CDR1 ENHRY, CDR2 SYGVKD. The CDR3 consists of 15 residues. CDR3 residues: CAISEGTSGKDTQYF. The CDR3 DNA follows: TGTGCCATCAGTGAGGGGACTAGCGGTAAAGATACGCAGTATTTT.

The CDR3 here is CASSQGPNRDYEQYF. The CDR3 DNA is TGCGCCAGCAGCCAAGGGCCTAACAGGGACTACGAGCAGTACTTC. The V and J genes are TRBV4-3 and TRBJ2-7; D possibly corresponds to TRBD1 (6 bases). Germline V gene lookup returns CDR1 LGHNA and CDR2 YSLEER. This CDR3 has 15 amino acids. Trimming cost V 1 base and J 3 bases, with 13 bases left between them.

This clone was seen only once. The chain joins TRBV5-1 to TRBJ2-2, with TRBD1 identical over 7 bases. The CDR3 consists of 13 residues. V was clipped by 9 bases and J by 5 bases; unmatched bases: 7. Germline CDR1 is SGHRS and CDR2 is YFSETQ. CDR3 loop: CATGDRRTGELFF. The CDR3 DNA follows: TGCGCCACCGGGGACAGACGGACCGGGGAGCTGTTTTTT.

The DNA for the CDR3 is TGTGCCACCAGCAGTTACACAGGGTTCGGGACCCAGTACTTC. Translating it yields CATSSYTGFGTQYF. The chain is built from TRBV15 and TRBJ2-5; a possible D gene is TRBD1 (6 bases). V was pared by 3 bases and J by 7 bases, with 15 bases between. Germline CDR1 reads LNHNV; CDR2 reads YYDKDF (reference sequence). This CDR3 has 14 amino acids.

V usage is TRBV7-8 and J usage is TRBJ2-3, with D possibly matching TRBD2 (5 bases). V was clipped by 1 base and J by 0 bases, with 8 bases between them. The germline CDR1 and CDR2 sequences are SGHVS and FQNEAQ. This CDR3 contains 15 residues. This CDR3 reads CASSLVPGSTDTQYF. The CDR3 DNA follows: TGTGCCAGCAGCTTAGTTCCGGGGAGCACAGATACGCAGTATTTT.

CDR3 sequence (DNA): TGTGCCAGCAGCTTCCACCCCATTACTAGCGTTGGAACAGATACGCAGTATTTT. This translates into CASSFHPITSVGTDTQYF. The chain couples TRBV11-2 to TRBJ2-3, with TRBD2 identical over 7 bases. V shed 3 bases and J 3 bases; nucleotides not matched to a gene: 15. The V gene's germline CDR1 is SGHAT and CDR2 FQNNGV. The CDR3 covers 18 residues.